This TCR beta chain appears in the sequencing data of a study of vaccination and CD4 T cells after COVID-19 (dated 2022 in TCRdb). Regarding the complete study: Every convalescent patient had a positive nasal swab PCR test for SARS-CoV-2, with mild disease in 8 to 10 patients and severe disease in one. In ten to eleven COVID-19 convalescent patients and several infection-naive healthy vaccine recipients, the spike-specific CD4+ TCR repertoire before mRNA vaccination was compared with the repertoire after mRNA vaccination. Overlapping spike peptide pools from SARS-CoV-2 and from the common cold coronaviruses HCoV-NL63, HCoV-OC43 and HCoV-229E were used as culture stimuli. Participants got two doses of the Pfizer-BioNTech BNT162b2 vaccine (n=8) or two doses of the Moderna mRNA-1273 vaccine (n=2). Post-COVID blood samples were collected from convalescent patients a median of approximately 93 days after diagnosis, with a range of about 30 to 170 days. Post-vaccine blood samples were obtained a median of approximately 70 days after the second vaccine dose, with a range of roughly 12 to 250 days. Control cultures used a CEFX viral epitope pool as positive control, an HIV-1 Nef peptide pool as negative control, or no peptide. In the convalescent cohort there were six males and four females, among whom were two Hispanic individuals, seven Caucasians, two Asians and one multiracial person.

Library construction relied on PCR. TCR sequencing of DNA from cultured CD4+ T cells used the Oncomine TCR Beta short-read assay at the Johns Hopkins FTIC core. Genomic DNA was extracted from the cultured CD4+ T cells with the QIAamp micro DNA kit. Oncomine TCR Beta libraries from cultured CD4+ T cells were pooled using unique dual indexes and sequenced on an Illumina iSeq 100. The study's own analysis went as follows. Non-productive sequences were filtered out, and CDR3s that did not start with C, did not end with F or W, or were shorter than 7 amino acids were discarded. The MANAFEST web application was used to identify antigen-specific clonotypes by comparing peptide-stimulated wells against reference wells and other culture wells. Positive clones required FDR below 0.05, an odds ratio above 5, and productive frequency above 0.1% in at least two of three replicate wells. Cross-reactive clonotypes were defined as significantly expanded in both SARS-CoV-2 spike wells and at least one common cold coronavirus spike condition. Levenshtein distances (stringdist) and unrooted phylogenetic trees (ape) in R version 3.6.1 were used to assess CDR3 homology. Using fastp at Q25 and MiXCR, TCRdb reprocessed the public reads and kept productive beta chains. Under each unique CDR3 protein, matching rows form one entry showing the most common genes and DNA. TCRdb's processing, not the authors', yielded these V and J calls. In this sample the table shows just under 20,000 distinct CDR3 sequences, under 30% of which occur a single time. Clones ranked in the top ten supply about a tenth of the sample.

For this clonotype: The antigen it binds to is not known. No base quality information exists; no much larger clone differs at one position.

Paper-wide results and their limitations: In convalescent patients, nearly all vaccine-specific clones (304 of 307) were found to be mono-reactive for SARS-CoV-2 spike rather than cross-reactive with common cold coronaviruses. Only a relatively small number of convalescent patients were included in the study, and early timepoints following natural infection were not analyzed. In convalescent patients, a median 86.3% of post-vaccine SARS-CoV-2-reactive clones were detected only after vaccination, and vaccine-specific priming was suggested by this finding. Although the median number of SARS-CoV-2-reactive clonotypes went up from roughly 23 after infection to 30 to 45 after vaccination, the increase was not significant.

Via the germline V gene, CDR1 is ENHRY and CDR2 SYGVKD. V is cut back by 0 bases and J by 0 bases, with 3 bases in the junction unmatched. The CDR3 contains 16 residues, cysteine and phenylalanine counted. Only the CDR3 part of the read is kept: 48 bases, read in frame from the first base. This specimen's treatment or condition label, per the study, means: 10-day PBMC culture with coronavirus spike peptide pools or control peptides (ViraFEST assay). To expand antigen-specific T cells with peptide pools and then pick out the expanded clonotypes through TCR sequencing, the study relied on the ViraFEST assay. Positive SARS-CoV-2 PCR tests in the convalescent patients dated from March to December 2020, before Alpha, Beta and Delta variants emerged in the United States. Each well held roughly 2.2 million PBMCs cultured in IMDM containing about 5% human AB serum and approximately 9.8 IU/ml IL-2, with roughly 10 ug/ml peptide pools added. Half of the culture medium was replaced with fresh IL-2-containing medium on days 3 and 7. After about nine days of culture, CD4+ T cells were isolated by negative selection with the EasySep CD4+ T cell isolation kit. PBMCs were separated from whole blood using Ficoll-Paque Plus gradient centrifugation and then either used fresh or cryopreserved at -140C. Culture conditions were generally each tested in triplicate wells.

The TCR originated in a human donor with COVID-19. The material sequenced was cultured CD4+ T cells from blood. The rearrangement joined TRBV10-3 to TRBJ2-5; 8 bases in between match TRBD2. The sequence in DNA is TGTGCCATCAGTGAGTCGGGACTAGGGAACCAAGAGACCCAGTACTTC. It codes for CAISESGLGNQETQYF.